A selection of T cell receptor beta chains follows, all from one sample in a study of T cells in Graves' hyperthyroidism and ophthalmopathy. TCRdb reanalysed the multiplex PCR reads using MiXCR and keeps one entry per CDR3 protein. Of 350,000 to 450,000 distinct CDR3 sequences listed, 15% to 20% are singletons. Specimen: blood. The origin of the receptors is a woman in her twenties or thirties with Graves' hyperthyroidism that later progressed to Graves' ophthalmopathy. CDR3s include the opening cysteine and the closing phenylalanine or tryptophan. A D gene is named only where the DNA matches it firmly. Clone size is shown for a subset of rows, as once, few, many or a class of expanded clone.

j_gene	d_gene	v_gene	abundance	CDR3aa	CDR3nt
TRBJ1-1	.	TRBV11-2	many	CASSLAAGPILGLGLAFF	TGTGCCAGCAGCTTAGCGGCAGGCCCGATATTGGGGCTAGGTTTAGCTTTCTTT
TRBJ2-2	TRBD2	TRBV20-1	many	CSARIRGANTGELFF	TGCAGTGCTAGGATCCGGGGGGCGAACACCGGGGAGCTGTTTTTT
TRBJ2-5	TRBD2	TRBV20-1	.	CSAGGAGGYQETQYF	TGCAGTGCTGGAGGGGCGGGGGGGTACCAAGAGACCCAGTACTTC
TRBJ2-5	.	TRBV28	many	CASSLLGDLPYF	TGTGCCAGCAGTTTACTGGGAGATCTTCCGTACTTC
TRBJ1-4	.	TRBV7-6	.	CASSSPARGSTNEKLFF	TGTGCCAGCAGCTCCCCCGCCCGGGGATCAACTAATGAAAAACTGTTTTTT
TRBJ2-7	TRBD2	TRBV2	many	CASSRNPGGAYEQYF	TGTGCCAGCAGTCGTAATCCGGGAGGTGCGTACGAGCAGTACTTC
TRBJ2-2	.	TRBV11-3	.	CASSLPYTGELFF	TGTGCCAGCAGCCTACCGTACACCGGGGAGCTGTTTTTT
TRBJ2-5	.	TRBV29-1	.	CSVLAWAEGTQYF	TGCAGCGTCCTCGCCTGGGCGGAGGGGACCCAGTACTTC
TRBJ2-7	.	TRBV4-1	few	CASSQVQEVTYEQYF	TGCGCCAGCAGCCAAGTACAAGAGGTCACTTACGAGCAGTACTTC
TRBJ2-3	TRBD2	TRBV6-2/TRBV6-3	.	CASSYAGVRDTQYF	TGTGCCAGCAGTTACGCGGGAGTTAGGGATACGCAGTATTTT
TRBJ1-2	TRBD1	TRBV4-1	few	CASRKTGGNGYTF	TGCGCCAGCAGAAAAACAGGGGGCAATGGCTACACCTTC
TRBJ2-7	.	TRBV7-9	many	CASSLAVYEQYF	TGTGCCAGCAGCTTAGCCGTCTACGAGCAGTACTTC
TRBJ2-7	TRBD2	TRBV18	.	CASSPGASGSMPYEQYF	TGTGCCAGCTCACCAGGGGCTAGCGGGAGTATGCCTTACGAGCAGTACTTC
TRBJ1-2	.	TRBV4-1	few	CASSQGRGAGYGYTF	TGCGCCAGCAGCCAAGGTCGTGGGGCCGGCTATGGCTACACCTTC
TRBJ2-5	.	TRBV5-5	.	CASSFLGAETQYF	TGTGCCAGCAGCTTCTTAGGGGCCGAGACCCAGTACTTC
TRBJ2-7	TRBD2	TRBV28	many	CASSEGGGPYEQYF	TGTGCCAGCAGTGAGGGCGGGGGACCATACGAGCAGTACTTC
TRBJ2-2	.	TRBV6-1	many	CASRSDWGAGELFF	TGTGCCAGCAGGAGTGACTGGGGGGCCGGGGAGCTGTTTTTT
TRBJ2-3	TRBD2	TRBV7-9	many	CASSLAPPSGATDTQYF	TGTGCCAGCAGCTTAGCACCCCCTAGCGGGGCAACAGATACGCAGTATTTT
TRBJ2-3	TRBD2	TRBV9	few	CASSVRTPGLADTDTQYF	TGTGCCAGCAGCGTACGTACTCCGGGACTAGCGGACACAGATACGCAGTATTTT
TRBJ1-1	.	TRBV24-1	.	CATSDSSKESTEAFF	TGTGCCACCAGTGACTCAAGTAAAGAAAGCACTGAAGCTTTCTTT
TRBJ1-2	TRBD1	TRBV20-1	many	CSASRGFFYGYTF	TGCAGTGCAAGCAGGGGGTTTTTCTATGGCTACACCTTC
TRBJ2-1	TRBD2	TRBV5-1	.	CASSFILAGDSDEQFF	TGTGCCAGCAGCTTTATCTTGGCGGGAGACTCGGATGAGCAGTTCTTC
TRBJ2-7	.	TRBV3-1	few	CASSLQGGSYEQYF	TGTGCCAGCAGCCTTCAGGGTGGGTCCTACGAGCAGTACTTC
TRBJ1-2	TRBD1	TRBV28	many	CASQSPGQGVYYGYTF	TGTGCCAGTCAATCCCCGGGACAGGGGGTCTACTATGGCTACACCTTC
TRBJ1-2	.	TRBV9	many	CASSGDGYTF	TGTGCCAGCAGCGGCGATGGCTACACCTTC
TRBJ2-7	.	TRBV6-6	.	CASSYPDGDALERYEQYF	TGTGCCAGCAGTTACCCAGATGGGGACGCCTTGGAGAGGTACGAGCAGTACTTC
TRBJ1-5	.	TRBV6-1	few	CAQILSNQPQHF	TGTGCCCAGATCCTAAGCAATCAGCCCCAGCATTTT
TRBJ1-2	.	TRBV27	.	CATLGPGSSNYGYTF	TGTGCCACCCTAGGCCCCGGTAGTTCTAACTATGGCTACACCTTC
TRBJ1-2	TRBD1	TRBV20-1	.	CSAPGQVISYGYTF	TGCAGTGCGCCGGGACAGGTCATCTCCTATGGCTACACCTTC
TRBJ1-2	TRBD1	TRBV25-1	.	CASSGTGTDFPFYGYTF	TGTGCCAGCAGTGGGACCGGGACAGACTTTCCCTTCTATGGCTACACCTTC
TRBJ2-3	.	TRBV5-1	few	CASSSIRGITDTQYF	TGCGCCAGCAGTTCCATTAGAGGGATTACAGATACGCAGTATTTT
TRBJ2-2	.	TRBV5-1	many	CASRPDSSNTGELFF	TGCGCCAGCAGACCGGACAGCTCGAACACCGGGGAGCTGTTTTTT
TRBJ2-5	.	TRBV29-1	many	CSVDTGIRETQYF	TGCAGCGTCGACACAGGGATCCGTGAGACCCAGTACTTC
TRBJ1-1	.	TRBV19	many	CASSIGNEPEAFF	TGTGCCAGTAGTATAGGAAATGAGCCAGAAGCTTTCTTT
TRBJ2-7	.	TRBV28	many	CASSFGGTTTYEQYF	TGTGCCAGCAGTTTTGGCGGGACGACAACCTACGAGCAGTACTTC
TRBJ2-1	.	TRBV13	.	CASSLSILNEQFF	TGTGCCAGCAGCTTATCAATCCTCAATGAGCAGTTCTTC
TRBJ2-7	TRBD2	TRBV20-1	few	CSARDLLAGGAYEQYF	TGCAGTGCTAGAGATTTATTAGCGGGAGGTGCCTACGAGCAGTACTTC
TRBJ2-2	.	TRBV25-1	few	CASSDTGSGELFF	TGTGCCAGCAGTGATACGGGTTCCGGGGAGCTGTTTTTT
TRBJ2-5	TRBD2	TRBV6-1	.	CASRVLTSGRGETQYF	TGTGCCAGCAGGGTCCTGACTAGCGGGAGGGGAGAGACCCAGTACTTC
TRBJ2-3	.	TRBV28	few	CASTQPLATDTQYF	TGTGCCAGCACCCAGCCACTAGCTACAGATACGCAGTATTTT
TRBJ2-1	TRBD2	TRBV5-1	.	CASSPGLGYEYEQFF	TGCGCCAGCAGCCCGGGACTAGGTTATGAGTATGAGCAGTTCTTC
TRBJ1-6	.	TRBV11-2	many	CASSLEGGTYNSPLHF	TGTGCCAGCAGCTTAGAAGGGGGAACCTATAATTCACCCCTCCACTTT
TRBJ2-3	TRBD2	TRBV5-1	.	CASSLEGLAGGPGADTQYF	TGCGCCAGCAGCTTGGAGGGACTAGCGGGGGGGCCAGGTGCAGATACGCAGTATTTT